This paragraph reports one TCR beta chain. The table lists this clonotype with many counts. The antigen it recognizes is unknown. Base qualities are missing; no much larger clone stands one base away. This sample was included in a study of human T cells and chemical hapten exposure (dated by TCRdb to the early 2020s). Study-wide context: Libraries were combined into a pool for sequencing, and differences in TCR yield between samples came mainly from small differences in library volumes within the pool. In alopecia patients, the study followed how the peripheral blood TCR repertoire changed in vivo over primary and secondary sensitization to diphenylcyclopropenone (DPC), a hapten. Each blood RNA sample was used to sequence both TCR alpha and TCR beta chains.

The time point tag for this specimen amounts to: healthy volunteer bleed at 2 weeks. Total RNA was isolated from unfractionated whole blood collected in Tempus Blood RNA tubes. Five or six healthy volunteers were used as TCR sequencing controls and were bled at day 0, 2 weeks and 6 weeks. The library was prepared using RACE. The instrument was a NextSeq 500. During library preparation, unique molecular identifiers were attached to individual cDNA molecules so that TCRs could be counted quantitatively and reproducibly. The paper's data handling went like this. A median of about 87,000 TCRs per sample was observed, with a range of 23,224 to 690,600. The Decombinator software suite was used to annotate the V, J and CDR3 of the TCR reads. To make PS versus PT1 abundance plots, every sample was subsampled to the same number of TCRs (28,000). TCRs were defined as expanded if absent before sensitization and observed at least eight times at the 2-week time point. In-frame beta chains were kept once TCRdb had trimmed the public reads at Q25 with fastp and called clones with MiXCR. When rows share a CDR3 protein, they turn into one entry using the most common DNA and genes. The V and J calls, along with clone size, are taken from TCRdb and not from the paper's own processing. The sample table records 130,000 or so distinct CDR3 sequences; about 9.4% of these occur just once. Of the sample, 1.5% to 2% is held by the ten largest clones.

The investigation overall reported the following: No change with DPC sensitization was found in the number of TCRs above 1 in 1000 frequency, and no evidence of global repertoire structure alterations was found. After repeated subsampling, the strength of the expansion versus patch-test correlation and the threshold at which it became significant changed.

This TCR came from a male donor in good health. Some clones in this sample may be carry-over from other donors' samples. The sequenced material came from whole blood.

In nucleotides, the sequence is TGTGCCAGCAGCTTAGGACTAGCGGGGTCGGGCACCGGGGAGCTGTTTTTT. Translated, this gives CASSLGLAGSGTGELFF. The chain is made from TRBV3-1 and TRBJ2-2, with 12 bases in between that match TRBD2. The germline V gene (reference sequence) gives CDR1 as LGHDT and CDR2 as YNNKEL. The V end gives up 5 bases and the J end 4 bases, leaving 8 bases in the junction not matched to a gene. The CDR3 runs 17 residues from the cysteine to the phenylalanine. Of all the DNA, just the CDR3 is kept, 51 bases in frame from base 1.